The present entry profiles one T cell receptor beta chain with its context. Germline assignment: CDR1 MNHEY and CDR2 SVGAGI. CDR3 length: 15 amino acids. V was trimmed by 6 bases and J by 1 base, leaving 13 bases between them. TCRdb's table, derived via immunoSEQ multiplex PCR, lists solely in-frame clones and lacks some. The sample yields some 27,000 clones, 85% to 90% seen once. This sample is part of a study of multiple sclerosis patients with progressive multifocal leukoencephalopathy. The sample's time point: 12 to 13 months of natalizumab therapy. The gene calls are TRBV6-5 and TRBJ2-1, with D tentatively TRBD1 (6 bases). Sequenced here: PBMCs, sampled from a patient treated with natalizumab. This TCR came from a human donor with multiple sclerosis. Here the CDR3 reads CASSLQGRSYNEQFF. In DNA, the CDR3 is TGTGCCAGCAGCCTACAGGGTAGGTCCTACAATGAGCAGTTCTTC.